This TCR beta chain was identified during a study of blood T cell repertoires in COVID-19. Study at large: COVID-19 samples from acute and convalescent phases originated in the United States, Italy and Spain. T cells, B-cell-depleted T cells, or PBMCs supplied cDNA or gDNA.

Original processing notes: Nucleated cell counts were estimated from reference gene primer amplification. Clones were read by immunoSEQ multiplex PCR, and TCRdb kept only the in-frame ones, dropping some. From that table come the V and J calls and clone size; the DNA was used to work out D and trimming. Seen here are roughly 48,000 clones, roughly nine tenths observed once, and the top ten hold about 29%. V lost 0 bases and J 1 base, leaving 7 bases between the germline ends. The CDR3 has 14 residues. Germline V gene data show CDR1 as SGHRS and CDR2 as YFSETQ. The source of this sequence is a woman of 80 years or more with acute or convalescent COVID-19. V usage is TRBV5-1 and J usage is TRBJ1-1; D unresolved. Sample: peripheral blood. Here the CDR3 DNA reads TGCGCCAGCAGCTTGGCAGAGGCGAACACTGAAGCTTTCTTT. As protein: CASSLAEANTEAFF. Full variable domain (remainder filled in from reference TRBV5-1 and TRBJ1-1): KAGVTQTPRYLIKTRGQQVTLSCSPISGHRSVSWYQQTPGQGLQFLFEYFSETQRNKGNFPGRFSGRQFSNSRSEMNVSTLELGDSALYLCASSLAEANTEAFFGQGTRLTVV.